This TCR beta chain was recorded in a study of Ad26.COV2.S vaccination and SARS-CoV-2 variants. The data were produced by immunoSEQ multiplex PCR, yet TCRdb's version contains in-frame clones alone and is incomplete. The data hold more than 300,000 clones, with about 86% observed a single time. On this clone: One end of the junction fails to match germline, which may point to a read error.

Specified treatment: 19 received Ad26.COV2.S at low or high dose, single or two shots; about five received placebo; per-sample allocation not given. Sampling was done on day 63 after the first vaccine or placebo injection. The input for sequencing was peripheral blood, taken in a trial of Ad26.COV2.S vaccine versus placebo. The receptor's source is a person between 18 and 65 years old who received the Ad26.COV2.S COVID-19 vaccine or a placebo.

The CDR3 loop is CASSFDPQAQHF. CDR3 bases: TGTGCCAGTAGTTTCGACCCTCAGGCCCAGCATTTT. The chain is built from TRBV19 and TRBJ1-5; D not resolved. Per germline, CDR1 LNHDA and CDR2 SQIVND (reference sequence). The CDR3 spans 12 residues.